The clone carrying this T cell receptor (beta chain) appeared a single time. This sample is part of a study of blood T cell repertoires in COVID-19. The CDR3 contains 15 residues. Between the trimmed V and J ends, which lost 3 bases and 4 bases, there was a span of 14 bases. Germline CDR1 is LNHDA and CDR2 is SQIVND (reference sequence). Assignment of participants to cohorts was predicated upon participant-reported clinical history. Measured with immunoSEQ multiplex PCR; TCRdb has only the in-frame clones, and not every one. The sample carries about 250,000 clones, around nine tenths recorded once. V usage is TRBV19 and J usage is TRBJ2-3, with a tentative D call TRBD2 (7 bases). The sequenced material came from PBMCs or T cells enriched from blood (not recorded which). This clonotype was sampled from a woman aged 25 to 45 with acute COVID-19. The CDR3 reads CASSMGGRGADTQYF. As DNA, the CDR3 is TGTGCCAGTAGTATGGGGGGGCGCGGGGCAGATACGCAGTATTTT.